This T cell receptor beta chain was identified during a study of blood T cell repertoires in COVID-19 (dated by TCRdb to the early 2020s). In terms of the full investigation: Samples from collaborators originated in the United States, Italy and Spain and spanned both the acute and convalescent phases of COVID-19. The material from the prospective study consisted of cDNA or gDNA derived from T cells, B-cell-depleted T cells, or PBMCs. Deeply sampled blood TCRbeta repertoires from subjects exposed to, actively infected with, or recovered from COVID-19 were included in the dataset. A freely available public database, intended as a resource for researchers studying the immune response to SARS-CoV-2, is where the repertoires were released. The samples were drawn from two sources: the first 160 participants of the ongoing ImmuneRACE study, and 1,254 subjects contributed by 6 global collaborators. A de-identified subject ID, COVID-19 status, age in years and sex were almost always included in the sample metadata. Where available, HLA class I and class II types were taken from metadata supplied by the sample provider and were not determined by assay-based typing.

TCRbeta CDR3 regions were amplified from genomic DNA using the immunoSEQ Assay, a bias-controlled multiplex PCR. For the original study's pipeline: Nucleated cell counts per sample were estimated from amplification of reference gene primers within the assay. Sequence reads were collapsed and filtered to measure the absolute abundance of every unique TCRbeta CDR3 rearrangement. For each sample, productive Simpson clonality was calculated as the square root of Simpson's diversity index across productive rearrangements. Here the immuneACCESS table is served through TCRdb, limited to in-frame sequences with V and J called. Missing clones are a known gap in these copies; in checked studies unresolved V genes cover under half, and the rest lacks a known reason. V and J calls and clone size come straight from that table; D and trimming were deduced from the DNA. The sample includes some 110,000 clones, with approximately 84% observed a single time. The top ten clones comprise 1.4% to 1.5% of the sample.

Collaborating institutions collected whole blood in K2EDTA tubes following their own protocols. For TCRbeta analysis, collaborators shipped samples in one of three forms: frozen whole blood, isolated PBMCs, or DNA extracted from either of those sample types. Taken from cysteine to phenylalanine, the CDR3 has 15 residues. Left in the record is the CDR3 DNA by itself, 45 bases read in frame from the first base. From the germline V gene, CDR1 is KGHSH and CDR2 is LQKENI. Here V drops 3 bases and J drops 4 bases, and the junction holds 8 bases not matched to any gene. On this clone: The antigen this receptor binds is unknown. Within one base of it there is no much larger clone, and no base qualities were kept.

Paper-wide results and their limitations: The amount of clinical and demographic metadata varied by source and participant and was provided uncurated.

This receptor was taken from a man aged 40-50 years with acute or convalescent COVID-19. Sequencing was done on a sample of peripheral blood. This sequence uses TRBV18 and TRBJ2-5, and 7 junction bases match TRBD2. The CDR3 region: CASSPLAGEGETQYF. The DNA is as follows: TGTGCCAGCTCACCTCTGGCGGGAGAAGGAGAGACCCAGTACTTC.